This entry is about one T cell receptor beta chain. What it binds is not known. The CDR3 contains 14 residues. Germline V CDR1 and CDR2: SNHLY, FYNNEI. J was trimmed by 5 bases and V by 7 bases; bases with no gene match: 9. Making use of molecular barcodes, quantitative 5'-RACE generated TCR beta libraries. In TCRdb, the 5' RACE reads were re-called with MiXCR into one record per CDR3 protein. Of hundreds of thousands of distinct CDR3 sequences listed, under 25% are singletons. The sample belongs to a study of CD8 T cells in ankylosing spondylitis. Regarding the study as a whole: Significant enrichment of disease-linked clones was reported in matched ankylosing spondylitis synovial fluid. Seemingly characteristic of ankylosing spondylitis blood was a TCR beta motif consisting of several highly homologous variants.

The V call is TRBV2, the J call TRBJ1-2; 8 positions match TRBD1. The TCR was taken from a female donor with ankylosing spondylitis or in good health (not recorded which). The specimen sequenced was blood, either unsorted or a sorted T cell fraction (not recorded which). For the CDR3, the DNA is TGTGCCAGCATAGAGGACAGGGAGTTATATGGCTACACCTTC. It yields the protein CASIEDRELYGYTF. Variable domain in full (rest from reference TRBV2 and TRBJ1-2): EPEVTQTPSHQVTQMGQEVILRCVPISNHLYFYWYRQILGQKVEFLVSFYNNEISEKSEIFDDQFSVERPDGSNFTLKIRSTKLEDSAMYFCASIEDRELYGYTFGSGTRLTVV.